The next 9 T cell receptor beta chains were all read from a single sample in a study of blood T cells in healthy people across ages. With a J-beta primer mix and a sample-barcoded 5' primer, a second PCR ran about 6 to 11 cycles. TCRdb re-analysed the 5' RACE reads in MiXCR, keeping a single row per CDR3 protein. This table has about 1.5 million distinct CDR3 sequences, roughly 43% appearing once. Material: blood. The source of these receptors is a woman aged 18-29 years in good health.

The count of this clonotype is one. One end of the junction fails to match germline, which may point to a read error. CDR3 nucleotides: TGTGTCAGCAGCCGTGGGGCGGGGTGGGGCTCCTACAATGAGCAGTTCTTC. It yields the protein CVSSRGAGWGSYNEQFF. This chain uses TRBV3-1 with TRBJ2-1; D is perhaps TRBD2 (6 bases). The CDR3 runs 17 residues. Germline V lookup: CDR1 LGHDT, CDR2 YNNKEL (reference sequence).

The chain carries TRBV7-3 and TRBJ1-2; no reliable D call. The germline CDR1 and CDR2 sequences are SGHTA and FQGTGA. The CDR3 is made up of 14 amino acids. V shed 2 bases and J shed 5 bases, with 12 bases lying between them. In DNA form, the CDR3 reads TGTGCCAGCAGCTTAGATGGGCTTACATATGGCTACACCTTC. This gives the protein CASSLDGLTYGYTF.

J is TRBJ1-2 and V is TRBV25-1; D is undetermined. Per germline, CDR1 MGHDK and CDR2 SYGVNS. Trimming pared 4 bases from V and 4 bases from J, leaving 13 bases between. This CDR3 comprises 14 residues. CDR3 loop: CASSVRAVGYGYTF. CDR3 DNA: TGTGCCAGCAGTGTACGGGCCGTCGGCTATGGCTACACCTTC.

This clonotype was counted between two and nine times. The chain has TRBV3-1 and TRBJ2-7; D unresolved. The CDR3 contains 13 residues. Per the germline V gene, CDR1 is LGHDT and CDR2 is YNNKEL (reference sequence). Trimming removed 3 bases at V and 3 bases at J, with 9 bases between. CDR3 DNA sequence: TGTGCCAGCAGCCAGTCTAACCGCTACGAGCAGTACTTC. Its protein is CASSQSNRYEQYF.

This clonotype has only a few counts. This chain connects TRBV9 to TRBJ2-7; D is ambiguous. The germline V gene has CDR1 SGDLS and CDR2 YYNGEE. CDR3 length equals 15 residues. Trimming cost V 0 bases and J 6 bases, with 16 bases left between them. The CDR3 region is CASSVDGQILAEQYF. The CDR3 coding sequence is TGTGCCAGCAGCGTAGACGGTCAGATCCTCGCCGAGCAGTACTTC.

The chain links TRBV24-1 to TRBJ2-1; 11 bases are shared with TRBD1. Germline lookup yields CDR1 KGHDR and CDR2 SFDVKD. The CDR3 spans 15 residues. V shed 3 bases, J shed 7 bases, and the junction held 4 bases outside the gene matches. The CDR3 DNA reads TGTGCCACCAGTGATGCCGGACAGGGGGCTAATGAGCAGTTCTTC. It specifies CATSDAGQGANEQFF.

The chain uses TRBV12-5 and TRBJ2-1; weak D call: TRBD2 (5 bases). This CDR3 contains 17 residues. Germline CDR1 and CDR2: LGHNT and FRNRAP. V was pared by 6 bases and J by 0 bases, with 18 bases between. The CDR3 here is CASGLEVVLFSYNEQFF. The DNA for the CDR3 is TGTGCTAGTGGCCTGGAGGTAGTCCTCTTCTCCTACAATGAGCAGTTCTTC.

This clonotype came up a few times. The CDR3 region is CSVRGLNSNSPLHF. CDR3 sequence (DNA): TGCAGCGTTCGAGGCCTGAACTCTAATTCACCCCTCCACTTT. The chain couples TRBV29-1 to TRBJ1-6; no clear D gene. This CDR3 is 14 amino acids long. Trimming took off 5 bases at V and 6 bases at J, with 14 bases between the two ends. Germline values: CDR1 SQVTM, CDR2 ANQGSEA.

The chain combines TRBV6-6 with TRBJ2-1; a possible D gene is TRBD1 (6 bases). Trimming pared 6 bases from V and 0 bases from J, leaving 18 bases between. The CDR3 length is 17 residues. Germline-derived CDR1 and CDR2 are MNHNY and SVGAGI (reference sequence). The CDR3 loop is CASRPIQGPHSYNEQFF. CDR3 sequence (DNA): TGTGCCAGCAGACCAATACAGGGACCTCACTCCTACAATGAGCAGTTCTTC.